This TCR beta chain was observed in a study of shared clonotypes between healthy human individuals. Turning to the study itself: A couple of female and a few male donors aged 18 to 49 were enrolled.

Genomic DNA belonging to each subset was distributed in equal measure over several immunoSEQ plates. The unsorted PBMC sample used ten immunoSEQ deep assay plates. TCRdb keeps only in-frame clones here, not all; method: immunoSEQ multiplex PCR. The data hold about 490,000 clones, with around 80% observed a single time. Samples left unsorted employed roughly 90 million PBMCs for genomic DNA. This CDR3 is built from 14 residues. Germline CDR1 and CDR2: MNHEY and SMNVEV (reference sequence). The ends lost 6 bases at V and 1 base at J; junction bases unmatched: 4. V gene TRBV27 combines with J gene TRBJ2-7; 9 nucleotides match TRBD1. The specimen was PBMCs. The receptor was derived from a woman aged 40-49 years in good health. Some clones in this sample may be carry-over from other donors' samples. This chain's CDR3 is CASRPTGGSYEQYF. CDR3 DNA sequence: TGTGCCAGCAGACCGACAGGGGGGTCCTACGAGCAGTACTTC.